This T cell receptor beta chain was captured in a study of T cell responses to AZD1222 COVID-19 vaccine. Study at large: Second doses at about 4 or about 12 weeks were pooled.

Germline loops: CDR1 SGHTA, CDR2 FQGNSA. There are 16 residues in the CDR3. V gave up 9 bases and J gave up 5 bases; unmatched junction bases: 14. As for this clone: Its antigen is still unknown.

Overall study results and limits: The repertoires were collected only after the peak T cell response. There were mostly white British donors and more females than males, and clonal diversity was possibly underestimated. Of spike-specific TCRs, nearly half reportedly target regions left unmutated in variants.

Some clones are missing from TCRdb's copy, which holds only in-frame ones; the method was immunoSEQ multiplex PCR. The sample lists 110,000 to 150,000 clones; about 91% were seen once. This chain joins TRBV7-2 and TRBJ2-2, with 8 bases lining up with TRBD1. The specimen comprised peripheral blood, sampled on day 0 of AZD1222 vaccination. The receptor comes from an adult in good health. The CDR3 region is CARTTAGGFETGELFF. CDR3 bases: TGTGCCAGGACGACCGCAGGGGGCTTTGAGACCGGGGAGCTGTTTTTT.